Listed below are T cell receptor beta chains from one sample, sequenced in a study of memory CD4+ T cells and cytomegalovirus serostatus. Clones were read by immunoSEQ multiplex PCR, and TCRdb kept only the in-frame ones, dropping some. Of 52,000 or so clones listed, around 76% are singletons. Sequencing was carried out using memory CD4+ T cells from blood. The receptors shown here come from an adult in good health and CMV-seronegative. Each CDR3 is given without its conserved first and last residue.

V gene	J gene	CDR3 length	CDR3 protein
TRBV28	TRBJ1-6	13	ASSFGGSYNSPLH
TRBV4-3	TRBJ2-1	13	ASSQGETVNNEQF
TRBV27	TRBJ2-7	11	ASSLGTHREQY
TRBV30	TRBJ2-5	14	AWSSGLAGGQETQY
TRBV4-2	TRBJ1-4	13	ASSQVGGPREKLF
TRBV28	TRBJ1-2	14	ASLGTGGNRSRGYT
TRBV14	TRBJ1-1	15	ASSQVTSPRPNTEAF
TRBV7-9	TRBJ1-1	12	ASSRDLTNTEAF
TRBV7-8	TRBJ2-1	14	ASSHGTSGSGNEQF
TRBV7-9	TRBJ1-4	11	ASSLHQIEKLF
TRBV29-1	TRBJ2-1	14	SVGVATGGTYNEQF
TRBV6-6	TRBJ2-7	14	ASSYPLAGAYWEQY
TRBV14	TRBJ1-1	11	ASSPRPRGEAF
TRBV20-1	TRBJ2-7	9	SASRSNEQY
TRBV14	TRBJ1-1	15	ASSHSPPGTANTEAF
TRBV4-3	TRBJ2-7	16	ASSQGRAVNLLSYEQY
TRBV27	TRBJ2-2	11	ATQGFISGELF
TRBV7-8	TRBJ1-1	11	ASSVTGNTEAF
TRBV19	TRBJ2-3	12	ASSINPLTDTQY
TRBV2	TRBJ1-1	13	ASSGRGREGTEAF
TRBV25-1	TRBJ1-1	12	ASSVTGGSTEAF
TRBV7-8	TRBJ1-6	14	ASSLTGGRIGSPLH
TRBV6-1	TRBJ1-5	14	ASSEIQWSGRQPQH
TRBV7-3	TRBJ2-1	13	ASSVTGAAYNEQF
TRBV9	TRBJ1-5	13	ASSLGHLSNQPQH
TRBV7-2	TRBJ2-1	11	ASGASGSFEQF
TRBV2	TRBJ1-2	12	ASSKDHTGNGYT
TRBV2	TRBJ1-4	12	ASRVTGRNEKLF
TRBV7-8	TRBJ2-7	13	ASSPLLAGDYEQY
TRBV5-1	TRBJ2-7	13	ASSMAGKPYYEQY
TRBV19	TRBJ1-4	14	ASRAQGVRTNEKLF
TRBV28	TRBJ1-1	11	ASRLGGNTEAF
TRBV28	TRBJ2-5	13	ASSPGDGFQETQY
TRBV2	TRBJ2-1	12	ASSERRGYNEQF
TRBV12-5	TRBJ1-2	12	ASGPSGANYGYT
TRBV10-3	TRBJ1-1	10	AISEGVGEAF
TRBV29-1	TRBJ1-5	11	SAAPNAGQPQH
TRBV30	TRBJ1-1	12	AWSITSKQAEAF
TRBV25-1	TRBJ2-1	14	ASSEYSSPLGNEQF
TRBV20-1	TRBJ1-1	9	SAMVGPEAF